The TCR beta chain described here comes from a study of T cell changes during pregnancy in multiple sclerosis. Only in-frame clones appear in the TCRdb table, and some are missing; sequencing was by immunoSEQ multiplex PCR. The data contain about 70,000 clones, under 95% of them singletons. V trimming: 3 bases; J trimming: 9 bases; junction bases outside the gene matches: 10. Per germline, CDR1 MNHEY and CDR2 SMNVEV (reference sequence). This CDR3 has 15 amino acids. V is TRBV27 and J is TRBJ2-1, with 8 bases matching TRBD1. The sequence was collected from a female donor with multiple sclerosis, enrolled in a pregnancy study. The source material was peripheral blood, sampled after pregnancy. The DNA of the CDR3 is TGTGCCAGCAGTTTTCTGGCCAGGGGGCGGGGTGAGCAGTTCTTC. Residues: CASSFLARGRGEQFF.